These 23 T cell receptor beta chains share one sample of origin, sequenced in a study of blood T cell repertoires in COVID-19 (dated by TCRdb to 2019 to 2021). Libraries were constructed by the immunoSEQ multiplex PCR assay. Here the immuneACCESS table is served through TCRdb, limited to in-frame sequences with V and J called. Missing clones are a known gap in these copies; in checked studies unresolved V genes cover under half, and the rest lacks a known reason. In all, the sample holds 200,000 to 300,000 clones, and about 90% of those were seen once. The ten largest clones represent about 1.4% of the sample. Sequenced sample: peripheral blood. The receptors were gathered from a woman aged 40 to 55 who had recovered from COVID-19.

This clone was counted between two and nine times. The rearrangement links TRBV6-5 to TRBJ1-6, with D tentatively TRBD1 (6 bases). The V gene's germline CDR1 is MNHEY and CDR2 SVGAGI. CDR3 length: 15 amino acids. Trimming removed 4 bases from V and 10 bases from J, with 17 bases in between. This CDR3 is CASSSRGHRESPLHF. The CDR3 DNA follows: TGTGCCAGCAGTTCCCGGGGTCACAGGGAGTCACCCCTCCACTTT.

V and J are TRBV7-8 and TRBJ2-7; 7 bases match TRBD2. With 1 base clipped from V and 6 bases from J, the junction kept 3 bases outside the gene matches. CDR3 length equals 13 residues. Germline loops: CDR1 SGHVS, CDR2 FQNEAQ. In nucleotides, the CDR3 is TGTGCCAGCAGCTTAGGACCGGGGGGCGAGCAGTACTTC. This translates into CASSLGPGGEQYF.

The V gene is TRBV5-6, the J gene TRBJ1-6, with TRBD1 matching 7 bases. This CDR3 spans 16 amino acids. Per germline, CDR1 SGHDT and CDR2 YYEEEE. Trimming at V came to 3 bases and at J to 9 bases, leaving 12 bases not matched to a gene. Written as DNA, the CDR3 is TGTGCCAGCAGCTCAGCGCCGACAGGGTTTTTTTCACCCCTCCACTTT. It yields the protein CASSSAPTGFFSPLHF.

CDR3 in DNA: TGTGCCAGCAGCTTACGGAATAGCGGGGCAACGTACAATGAGCAGTTCTTC. This sequence encodes CASSLRNSGATYNEQFF. This chain connects TRBV7-6 to TRBJ2-1, with 8 positions matching TRBD2. This CDR3 region has 17 residues. CDR1 is SGHVS, CDR2 FNYEAQ, per germline. J gave up 4 bases and V 2 bases, and 10 bases lay outside the gene matches.

The chain carries TRBV5-4 and TRBJ2-5, with 8 bases aligning to TRBD2. The CDR3 runs to 15 residues. Germline CDR1 is SGHNT and CDR2 is YYREEE (reference sequence). V shed 3 bases, J shed 3 bases, and the junction held 7 bases outside the gene matches. In DNA form, the CDR3 reads TGTGCCAGCAGCTCTCCTACGGGGGGGGAAGAGACCCAGTACTTC. This encodes CASSSPTGGEETQYF.

The CDR3 DNA reads as TGCAGTGTTGCGGGGAACCACGAGCAGTACTTC. It is translated as CSVAGNHEQYF. The V gene is TRBV20-1, the J gene TRBJ2-7; D is perhaps TRBD2 (6 bases). Trimming left V 7 bases short and J 5 bases short, with 12 bases between. CDR3 size: 11 residues. CDR1 and CDR2 (germline): DFQATT, SNEGSKA (reference sequence).

CDR3 residues: CASKKQGATDTQYF. The DNA of the CDR3 is TGCGCCAGCAAGAAGCAGGGGGCCACAGATACGCAGTATTTT. This sequence joins TRBV5-1 and TRBJ2-3, with TRBD1 matching 8 bases. Germline assignment: CDR1 SGHRS and CDR2 YFSETQ. The J segment lost 2 bases and the V segment lost 6 bases, leaving 5 bases of the junction unmatched. The CDR3 contains 14 residues. The whole variable domain, remainder taken from reference TRBV5-1 and TRBJ2-3, is KAGVTQTPRYLIKTRGQQVTLSCSPISGHRSVSWYQQTPGQGLQFLFEYFSETQRNKGNFPGRFSGRQFSNSRSEMNVSTLELGDSALYLCASKKQGATDTQYFGPGTRLTVL.

This sequence joins TRBV5-1 and TRBJ2-2; 7 nucleotides match TRBD1. The CDR3 covers 13 residues. V dropped 9 bases and J dropped 5; count of bases not matched to a gene: 7. The germline V gene has CDR1 SGHRS and CDR2 YFSETQ. The CDR3 here is CATRTGATGELFF. The CDR3 DNA sequence: TGCGCCACCCGTACAGGGGCTACCGGGGAGCTGTTTTTT.

This chain joins TRBV2 and TRBJ1-1; the D gene is possibly TRBD1 (6 bases). The CDR3 runs to 14 residues. V gave up 8 bases and J gave up 4 bases, with 17 bases separating them. The germline gives CDR1 SNHLY, CDR2 FYNNEI. The CDR3 is CASGGGRTLTEAFF. Written as DNA, the CDR3 is TGTGCCAGCGGGGGGGGCAGGACTCTCACTGAAGCTTTCTTT.

V and J are TRBV13 and TRBJ1-1; unclear D gene. The germline V gene encodes CDR1 PRHDT and CDR2 FYEKMQ (reference sequence). The CDR3 has 16 residues. Trimming removed 2 bases at V and 6 bases at J, with 19 bases between. CDR3 sequence (DNA): TGTGCCAGCAGCTTAAACCCCCGGGCGGCGCGGGCTGAAGCTTTCTTT. Translated: CASSLNPRAARAEAFF.

The V and J genes are TRBV29-1 and TRBJ2-5; 10 bases map to TRBD2. Germline V gene lookup returns CDR1 SQVTM and CDR2 ANQGSEA. This CDR3 contains 13 residues. V lost 7 bases, J lost 5 bases, and 7 bases stayed unmatched. CDR3 nucleotides: TGCAGCGCCCAGCGGGGGGGCCGGGAGACCCAGTACTTC. Translating gives CSAQRGGRETQYF.

For the CDR3, the DNA is TGCGCCAGCAGCCCAGCCCTTACTAGCGGGGGTACCGGGGCCAAAAACATTCAGTACTTC. This translates into CASSPALTSGGTGAKNIQYF. The chain recombines TRBV5-1 with TRBJ2-4; 11 bases line up with TRBD2. Trimming at V came to 4 bases and at J to 1 base, leaving 16 bases not matched to a gene. The CDR3 spans 20 residues. The germline V gene encodes CDR1 SGHRS and CDR2 YFSETQ. Full variable domain (rest looked up from reference TRBV5-1 and TRBJ2-4): KAGVTQTPRYLIKTRGQQVTLSCSPISGHRSVSWYQQTPGQGLQFLFEYFSETQRNKGNFPGRFSGRQFSNSRSEMNVSTLELGDSALYLCASSPALTSGGTGAKNIQYFGAGTRLSVL.

The rearrangement uses TRBV27 and TRBJ2-7; 8 bases map to TRBD2. Germline V lookup: CDR1 MNHEY, CDR2 SMNVEV (reference sequence). The CDR3 sequence is 16 residues long. Unmatched junction bases numbered 10, after V lost 5 bases and J lost 1 base. The CDR3 spells CASSPSLADASYEQYF. The DNA for the CDR3 is TGTGCCAGCAGTCCGTCACTAGCGGATGCTTCCTACGAGCAGTACTTC.

This clone was recorded once. This chain links TRBV5-6 with TRBJ2-4; TRBD2 might be the D (5 bases). This CDR3 comprises 15 residues. The V gene's germline CDR1 is SGHDT and CDR2 YYEEEE. V gave up 1 base and J gave up 0 bases, with 8 bases separating them. The CDR3 protein is CASSLSAGAKNIQYF. The CDR3 nucleotides are TGTGCCAGCAGCTTGTCGGCGGGAGCCAAAAACATTCAGTACTTC.

The V and J genes are TRBV2 and TRBJ2-7, with 7 bases that match TRBD1. Trimming at V came to 5 bases and at J to 0 bases, leaving 4 bases not matched to a gene. The germline gives CDR1 SNHLY, CDR2 FYNNEI. The CDR3 has 14 residues. The CDR3 DNA is TGTGCCAGCAGTTTCCGGGACAGCTCCTACGAGCAGTACTTC. Its protein product is CASSFRDSSYEQYF.

The rearrangement joins TRBV13 to TRBJ2-2, with 13 bases matching TRBD2. The CDR3 loop spans 16 amino acids. From germline, CDR1 is PRHDT and CDR2 FYEKMQ (reference sequence). Germline trimming cut 3 bases from V and 8 bases from J; bases unmatched to any gene: 6. The CDR3 DNA follows: TGTGCCAGCAGCTTGGGACTAGCGGGGAACATGGGGGAGCTGTTTTTT. Translated, it gives CASSLGLAGNMGELFF.

This chain links TRBV9 with TRBJ2-3; TRBD2 agrees at 8 bases. The CDR3 spans 16 residues. Germline V gene sequence: CDR1 SGDLS, CDR2 YYNGEE. Unmatched junction bases numbered 5, after V lost 1 base and J lost 1 base. The chain's CDR3 is CASSVSGGEGTDTQYF. The CDR3 coding sequence is TGTGCCAGCAGCGTAAGCGGGGGAGAGGGCACAGATACGCAGTATTTT.

CDR3 amino acids: CASSSGRTGGTDTQYF. CDR3 nucleotides: TGCGCCAGCAGCTCCGGCCGGACAGGGGGCACAGATACGCAGTATTTT. This sequence joins TRBV5-1 and TRBJ2-3, with 9 bases lining up with TRBD1. Germline CDR1 and CDR2: SGHRS and YFSETQ. This CDR3 has 16 amino acids. V lost 3 bases to trimming and J lost 1 base; unmatched junction nucleotides: 6.

The chain recombines TRBV5-1 with TRBJ1-2; TRBD1 matches 10 bases. This CDR3 region has 14 residues. V was clipped by 5 bases and J by 8 bases; unmatched bases: 9. Germline CDR1 and CDR2: SGHRS and YFSETQ. The DNA for the CDR3 is TGCGCCAGCAGGCGAGACAGGGGGCCGTGGGGCTACACCTTC. It encodes CASRRDRGPWGYTF.

At least ten counts were recorded for this clone. V usage is TRBV14 and J usage is TRBJ2-3; the D gene is possibly TRBD2 (6 bases). With 4 bases removed from V and 7 bases from J, the gap between germline ends came to 9 bases. The CDR3 has 12 residues. Germline V gene data show CDR1 as SGHDN and CDR2 as FVKESK. The chain's CDR3 is CASSPRGYTQYF. The CDR3 DNA follows: TGTGCCAGCAGCCCCCGGGGGTATACGCAGTATTTT.

This chain connects TRBV6-1 to TRBJ1-5; possibly TRBD1 for D (6 bases). Germline values: CDR1 MNHNS, CDR2 SASEGT. V was clipped by 2 bases and J by 4 bases, with 15 bases between them. This CDR3 contains 16 residues. In DNA, the CDR3 is TGTGCCAGCAGTGAAAGGGGGTGGGCAGGAAATCAGCCCCAGCATTTT. Amino acid sequence: CASSERGWAGNQPQHF.

The chain recombines TRBV7-9 with TRBJ2-7; D is unresolved. Germline V gene sequence: CDR1 SEHNR, CDR2 FQNEAQ (reference sequence). V lost 5 bases, J lost 2 bases, and 10 bases lay in between. The CDR3 loop spans 13 amino acids. The CDR3 region has the DNA TGTGCCAGCAGCCTCCCCTTAACCTACGAGCAGTACTTC. Protein: CASSLPLTYEQYF.

This chain links TRBV5-6 with TRBJ1-2; D is unresolved. In germline, CDR1 is SGHDT, CDR2 YYEEEE. The CDR3 has 14 residues. V lost 0 bases to trimming and J lost 8 bases, with 14 bases between them. CDR3 sequence (DNA): TGTGCCAGCAGCTTGGGATATGATCCGGGGGGCTACACCTTC. It encodes CASSLGYDPGGYTF. The full variable domain, its missing parts supplied by reference TRBV5-6 and TRBJ1-2, is DAGVTQSPTHLIKTRGQQVTLRCSPKSGHDTVSWYQQALGQGPQFIFQYYEEEERQRGNFPDRFSGHQFPNYSSELNVNALLLGDSALYLCASSLGYDPGGYTFGSGTRLTVV.